The 10 T cell receptor beta chains below come from one sample, sequenced in a study of T-cell memory formation after mild COVID-19. A single record per CDR3 protein comes from TCRdb applying MiXCR to the 5' RACE reads. The table lists about 250,000 distinct CDR3 sequences, roughly 18% of them singletons, with 23% in the top ten. The sample was PBMCs or a T cell subset sorted from them (not recorded which). The receptor set was obtained from a man younger than 35 who had mild COVID-19 (a few samples of this study predate the infection). Cell type and time point are not known.

CDR3 residues: CSAGKPGNTGELFF. CDR3 nucleotide sequence: TGCAGTGCTGGAAAGCCAGGGAACACCGGGGAGCTGTTTTTT. The chain couples TRBV20-1 to TRBJ2-2; D remains ambiguous. From germline, CDR1 is DFQATT and CDR2 SNEGSKA (reference sequence). The CDR3 loop spans 14 amino acids. With 5 bases removed from V and 1 base from J, the gap between germline ends came to 11 bases.

V is TRBV7-6 and J is TRBJ2-5; D remains unclear. V lost 6 bases and J lost 5, with 16 bases in between. CDR1 is SGHVS, CDR2 FNYEAQ, per germline. The CDR3 spans 14 residues. The CDR3 DNA reads as TGTGCCAGCAGTCCGAGTGGGTCCTACGAGACCCAGTACTTC. Translating gives CASSPSGSYETQYF.

This clonotype was picked up a small number of times. The rearrangement links TRBV6-2 or TRBV6-3 to TRBJ2-2, with 8 bases lining up with TRBD2. This CDR3 is 14 amino acids long. Looked up from germline, CDR1 is MNHEY and CDR2 is SVGEGT. J was trimmed by 6 bases and V by 11 bases; bases with no gene match: 11. For the CDR3, the DNA is TGTGCCCTGAGTGCGGGACTAGTCTCCGGGGAGCTGTTTTTT. This encodes CALSAGLVSGELFF.

J is TRBJ1-4 and V is TRBV29-1; 7 nucleotides match TRBD1. Germline assignment: CDR1 SQVTM and CDR2 ANQGSEA. V shed 1 base and J 4 bases; nucleotides not matched to a gene: 3. This CDR3 contains 14 residues. In DNA form, the CDR3 reads TGCAGCGTTGAAGTCCGGGACAGTAATGAAAAACTGTTTTTT. Translating gives CSVEVRDSNEKLFF.

The chain uses TRBV7-9 and TRBJ1-1, with D perhaps matching TRBD1 (6 bases). Trimming removed 5 bases from V and 1 base from J, with 14 bases in between. This CDR3 has 15 amino acids. From germline, CDR1 is SEHNR and CDR2 FQNEAQ (reference sequence). The CDR3 sequence is CASSTLSDRNTEAFF. The CDR3 bases are TGTGCCAGCAGCACCCTATCGGACAGGAACACTGAAGCTTTCTTT.

This clonotype was counted only a few times. The chain couples TRBV9 to TRBJ2-2; D tentatively reads TRBD1 or TRBD2 (6 bases each). Deletions cut 1 base from V and 6 bases from J, with 25 bases between. CDR3 length: 19 residues. Germline assignment: CDR1 SGDLS and CDR2 YYNGEE. CDR3 in amino acids: CASSVTNLWAGTLPGELFF. CDR3 sequence (DNA): TGTGCCAGCAGCGTAACGAACCTCTGGGCGGGGACACTACCCGGGGAGCTGTTTTTT.

In this sample, this clonotype turned up many times. The gene calls are TRBV5-1 and TRBJ2-7; 9 bases match TRBD1. CDR3 size: 13 residues. The germline gives CDR1 SGHRS, CDR2 YFSETQ. Germline trimming cut 4 bases from V and 6 bases from J; bases unmatched to any gene: 5. CDR3 sequence (DNA): TGCGCCAGCAGCCCTCGGACAGGGGTCGAGCAGTACTTC. This gives the protein CASSPRTGVEQYF.

This clonotype appeared many times. V usage is TRBV7-9 and J usage is TRBJ2-5; D gene ambiguous. CDR1 SEHNR and CDR2 FQNEAQ come from the germline V gene (reference sequence). Trimming shortened V by 5 bases and J by 5 bases, and 12 bases separated the two germline ends. The CDR3 contains 13 residues. The DNA for the CDR3 is TGTGCCAGCAGCCACGTGTTGACGGAGACCCAGTACTTC. Amino acids: CASSHVLTETQYF.

The chain employs TRBV20-1 and TRBJ1-4; no firm D call. The CDR3 spans 13 residues. Trimming stripped 1 base from V and 4 bases from J, with 7 bases between. Germline V gene data show CDR1 as DFQATT and CDR2 as SNEGSKA (reference sequence). The CDR3 nucleotides are TGCAGTGCTAGAGGGTCTATTAATGAAAAACTGTTTTTT. Its translation is CSARGSINEKLFF.

The CDR3 bases are TGCAGCGTTGCTGGGGAAAGCTCTGGGGCCAACGTCCTGACTTTC. This gives the protein CSVAGESSGANVLTF. The rearrangement uses TRBV29-1 and TRBJ2-6; D is ambiguous. This CDR3 is built from 15 residues. CDR1 SQVTM and CDR2 ANQGSEA come from the germline V gene. Deletions cut 4 bases from V and 0 bases from J, with 10 bases between.